This T cell receptor (beta chain) originates from a study of beta chain features in type 1 diabetes. Overall study findings and caveats: For patients, the naive, central memory and Treg TCRB repertoires appeared more alike than for healthy donors. Type 1 diabetes patients had TCRB CDR3s that were shorter (moderately but significantly so) in all four CD4+ subsets.

Isolated RNA was reverse transcribed in full, so expressed TCRB transcripts were sequenced. Method: immunoSEQ multiplex PCR; TCRdb's copy keeps in-frame clones and lacks some. There are about 120,000 clones in the sample; roughly 17% occur only once, and over 2% lies in the top ten. This clone has only a few counts. Its target is not known. CDR1 and CDR2 from the germline V gene are MDHEN and SYDVKM. This CDR3 spans 17 amino acids. After removal of 2 bases from V and 2 bases from J, the junction contained 9 bases not matched to a gene. The sample comprised central memory CD4+ T cells from blood. This sequence originates from a man younger than 40 with type 1 diabetes. The chain couples TRBV28 to TRBJ1-5; TRBD1 matches 7 bases. CDR3 amino acids: CASSLRGGAVGNQPQHF. CDR3 nucleotide sequence: TGTGCCAGCAGTTTAAGAGGGGGCGCAGTAGGCAATCAGCCCCAGCATTTT.